This T cell receptor (beta chain) originates from a study of T cell clonotyping in hematopoietic cell transplantation. Method: immunoSEQ multiplex PCR; TCRdb's copy keeps in-frame clones and lacks some. The sample holds several thousand clones, about a sixth seen once. The V segment lost 6 bases and the J segment 5 bases; nucleotides outside the gene matches: 10. The CDR3 extends over 15 amino acids. In germline, CDR1 is GTSNPN, CDR2 SVGIG (reference sequence). This clone was found a few times. Material: peripheral blood mononuclear cells, obtained 30 days after allogeneic stem cell transplant. The TCR was taken from a male patient aged 45 to 59 who had an allogeneic stem cell transplant from a related donor, so the T cells may come from the graft donor. Some clones in this sample may be carry-over from other donors' samples. V is TRBV30 and J is TRBJ2-3; TRBD2 aligns across 11 bases. The CDR3 nucleotides read TGTGCCTGCATCCCGACTAGCGGGAAGGGAGATACGCAGTATTTT. Translating it yields CACIPTSGKGDTQYF.